These 14 T cell receptor beta chains share one sample of origin, sequenced in a study of blood T cells in healthy people across ages. The second PCR ran about 6 to 11 cycles with a sample-barcoded 5' primer and J-beta primers. TCRdb analysed the 5' RACE reads with MiXCR anew, one entry per CDR3 protein. The sample records around 900,000 distinct CDR3 sequences, more than 25% being singletons. What was sequenced was blood. Receptor source: an elderly woman in good health.

This clonotype was observed many times. V is TRBV11-2 and J is TRBJ2-1; TRBD2 aligns across 9 bases. This CDR3 is 16 amino acids long. V was pared by 4 bases and J by 0 bases, with 4 bases of the junction left unmatched. Germline CDR1 is SGHAT and CDR2 is FQNNGV. This CDR3 reads CASSYSSGVSYNEQFF. In nucleotides, the CDR3 is TGTGCCAGCAGCTACTCTAGCGGGGTCTCCTACAATGAGCAGTTCTTC.

This chain uses TRBV5-4 with TRBJ2-1, with D possibly being TRBD2 (7 bases). Trimming stripped 0 bases from V and 3 bases from J, with 16 bases between. Germline CDR1 reads SGHNT; CDR2 reads YYREEE (reference sequence). The length of the CDR3 is 17 residues. The CDR3 DNA reads TGTGCCAGCAGCTTGGCGGGCGGGGGCCCCTACTACAATGAGCAGTTCTTC. As protein: CASSLAGGGPYYNEQFF.

This clonotype has at least ten counts. The chain carries TRBV12-3 or TRBV12-4 and TRBJ1-4; D uncertain. The CDR3 has 11 amino acids. V shed 5 bases and J shed 4 bases, with 2 bases lying between them. In DNA, the CDR3 is TGTGCCAGCAGTGTTAATGAAAAACTGTTTTTT. Protein sequence: CASSVNEKLFF.

This clonotype was found a few times. The CDR3 region is CAIATGALNQPQHF. Here the CDR3 DNA reads TGTGCCATCGCGACAGGGGCCCTGAATCAGCCCCAGCATTTT. The rearrangement links TRBV28 to TRBJ1-5, with TRBD1 identical over 8 bases. The CDR3 covers 14 residues. Germline CDR1 MDHEN, CDR2 SYDVKM. The J segment lost 4 bases and the V segment lost 10 bases, leaving 9 bases of the junction unmatched.

This clonotype showed up just a few times. The chain is built from TRBV28 and TRBJ1-2, with a possible D match to TRBD1 (5 bases). Trimming stripped 5 bases from V and 1 base from J, with 11 bases between. The CDR3 totals 14 residues. Germline-derived CDR1 and CDR2 are MDHEN and SYDVKM. The CDR3 here is CASSRGGGNYGYTF. CDR3 bases: TGTGCCAGCAGTCGGGGTGGGGGTAACTATGGCTACACCTTC.

This clonotype was seen ten or more times. The rearrangement uses TRBV27 and TRBJ1-1; D is unresolved. Trimming cost V 7 bases and J 7 bases, with 16 bases left between them. There are 13 residues in the CDR3. The germline V gene has CDR1 MNHEY and CDR2 SMNVEV (reference sequence). The chain's CDR3 is CASTLRSGGEAFF. The CDR3 DNA follows: TGTGCCAGCACCCTAAGATCAGGAGGTGAAGCTTTCTTT.

This clonotype has ten or more counts. This sequence joins TRBV6-4 and TRBJ2-3; possibly TRBD2 for D (6 bases). Germline CDR1 is MRHNA and CDR2 is SNTAGT. V was shortened by 5 bases and J by 2 bases, with 11 bases between the two germline ends. The CDR3 runs to 14 residues. CDR3 protein: CASSSGTDTDTQYF. The CDR3, as DNA: TGTGCCAGCAGTTCCGGGACTGACACAGATACGCAGTATTTT.

Only a few counts were recorded for this clonotype. This clone may be a read error of a much larger clone one base away. The chain is built from TRBV12-3 or TRBV12-4 and TRBJ2-3; 7 bases fit TRBD2. The CDR3 is 15 residues long. This CDR3 reads CASSLAGGRADMQYF. The CDR3 nucleotides are TGTGCCAGCAGTTTAGCGGGGGGGAGAGCAGATATGCAGTATTTT.

This clonotype was recorded many times. The J gene is TRBJ2-7, the V gene TRBV6-2 or TRBV6-3; D possibly corresponds to TRBD1 (6 bases). The CDR3 consists of 16 residues. Deletions cut 2 bases from V and 3 bases from J, with 17 bases between. Germline CDR1 MNHEY, CDR2 SVGEGT. Here the CDR3 reads CASSYVGNRAFYEQYF. DNA of the CDR3: TGTGCCAGCAGTTACGTAGGAAACAGGGCATTCTACGAGCAGTACTTC.

In this sample, this clonotype turned up many times. V gene TRBV7-6 combines with J gene TRBJ1-5; 9 nucleotides agree with TRBD1. CDR1 and CDR2 from the germline V gene are SGHVS and FNYEAQ. V shed 5 bases, J shed 5 bases, and the junction held 19 bases outside the gene matches. The CDR3 length is 19 residues. The CDR3 DNA sequence: TGTGCCAGCAGCCATCCGGGGGTTTGGGACAGGGCGAGCGATCAGCCCCAGCATTTT. Amino acids: CASSHPGVWDRASDQPQHF. The whole variable domain, filled in from reference TRBV7-6 and TRBJ1-5, reads GAGVSQSPRYKVTKRGQDVALRCDPISGHVSLYWYRQALGQGPEFLTYFNYEAQQDKSGLPNDRFSAERPEGSISTLTIQRTEQRDSAMYRCASSHPGVWDRASDQPQHFGDGTRLSIL.

This clonotype came up a few times. The CDR3 DNA sequence: TGTGCCAGCACCAAGGGGGGGGCGGCACACTACGAGCAGTACTTC. Translation: CASTKGGAAHYEQYF. The rearrangement uses TRBV6-2 or TRBV6-3 and TRBJ2-7, with D tentatively TRBD2 (7 bases). Germline CDR1 reads MNHEY; CDR2 reads SVGEGT. V shed 7 bases and J shed 3 bases, with 19 bases lying between them. The CDR3 totals 15 residues.

This clonotype appeared a few times. The chain combines TRBV11-2 with TRBJ2-2, with TRBD1 as a possible D gene (6 bases). Germline CDR1 SGHAT, CDR2 FQNNGV. V was cut by 5 bases and J by 2 bases, with 12 bases left in between. The CDR3 is made up of 15 amino acids. CDR3 DNA: TGTGCCAGCAGCCACAGGGTTGTAAACACCGGGGAGCTGTTTTTT. Translated: CASSHRVVNTGELFF.

On this clonotype: Being one base from a much bigger clone, this may be a read error. The chain couples TRBV6-1 to TRBJ2-1, with D perhaps assigned TRBD1 or TRBD2 (5 bases each). CDR1 MNHNS and CDR2 SASEGT come from the germline V gene. The CDR3 has 15 residues. The V gene lost 4 bases and the J gene lost 7 bases, with 17 bases spanning the gap. Here the CDR3 reads CASSASRERLNEQFF. CDR3 nucleotide sequence: TGTGCCAGCAGTGCTTCCAGGGAGAGGTTGAATGAGCAGTTCTTC.

This clonotype has more than one count but fewer than ten. Possible read error: a much larger clone is one base away. The CDR3 DNA is TGTGCCAGCAGGGGGACCCAAGAGACCCAGTACTTC. Protein: CASRGTQETQYF. The chain recombines TRBV6-5 with TRBJ2-5; tentatively, D is TRBD1 or TRBD2 (5 bases each). V lost 6 bases to trimming and J lost 1 base, with 6 bases between them. The length of the CDR3 is 12 residues. CDR1 and CDR2 from the germline V gene are MNHEY and SVGAGI.